One sample yielded the 7 T cell receptor beta chains listed below, sequenced in a study of cytomegalovirus exposure and HLA in healthy donors. PCR employed 60 Vbeta and 13 Jbeta primers. TCRdb's table, derived via immunoSEQ multiplex PCR, lists solely in-frame clones and lacks some. The sample holds roughly 190,000 clones, 75% to 85% seen once. The specimen sequenced was PBMCs. These receptors all come from a woman in her fifties or sixties in good health and CMV-seronegative.

This chain uses TRBV7-9 with TRBJ2-1, with D possibly matching TRBD2 (6 bases). The germline gives CDR1 SEHNR, CDR2 FQNEAQ (reference sequence). This CDR3 spans 13 amino acids. Trimming shortened V by 0 bases and J by 8 bases, and 8 bases separated the two germline ends. CDR3 DNA: TGTGCCAGCAGCTTAGCGGAGGGTTATGAGCAGTTCTTC. This sequence encodes CASSLAEGYEQFF.

The chain uses TRBV27 and TRBJ2-4; D is perhaps TRBD1 (6 bases). The CDR3 has 13 residues. Germline values: CDR1 MNHEY, CDR2 SMNVEV (reference sequence). Trimming removed 6 bases from V and 1 base from J, with 7 bases in between. The CDR3 is CASRGAAKNIQYF. CDR3 bases: TGTGCCAGCAGGGGGGCGGCCAAAAACATTCAGTACTTC.

This rearrangement joins TRBV27 to TRBJ2-5, with D maybe TRBD1 (6 bases). The CDR3 loop spans 11 amino acids. Trimming cost V 3 bases and J 11 bases, with 10 bases left between them. CDR1 and CDR2 (germline): MNHEY, SMNVEV (reference sequence). The CDR3 bases are TGTGCCAGCAGTTTGGGGGCGGAGCAGTACTTC. Its translation: CASSLGAEQYF.

The J gene is TRBJ1-3, the V gene TRBV2; the D gene is possibly TRBD1 (6 bases). The V gene lost 1 base and the J gene lost 4 bases, with 11 bases spanning the gap. CDR3 length: 15 residues. Germline CDR1 reads SNHLY; CDR2 reads FYNNEI. The CDR3 nucleotides read TGTGCCAGCAGTGAAGGGACAGTCCGAGGAAACACCATATATTTT. This sequence encodes CASSEGTVRGNTIYF.

The chain links TRBV7-2 to TRBJ2-4, with 7 bases lining up with TRBD2. With 1 base clipped from V and 9 bases from J, the junction kept 3 bases outside the gene matches. Germline CDR1 reads SGHTA; CDR2 reads FQGNSA. The CDR3 totals 13 residues. In nucleotides, the CDR3 is TGTGCCAGCAGCTTAGATTGGGGGGGCATTCAGTACTTC. This codes for CASSLDWGGIQYF. The full variable domain, in which reference TRBV7-2 and TRBJ2-4 provide the parts outside the CDR3, is GAGVSQSPSNKVTEKGKDVELRCDPISGHTALYWYRQSLGQGLEFLIYFQGNSAPDKSGLPSDRFSAERTGGSVSTLTIQRTQQEDSAVYLCASSLDWGGIQYFGAGTRLSVL.

The chain employs TRBV4-2 and TRBJ2-7; 9 positions agree with TRBD1. The V gene end was trimmed by 4 bases and the J gene end by 3 bases; junction bases not matched to a gene: 7. Looked up from germline, CDR1 is LGHNA and CDR2 is YNFKEQ. The CDR3 spans 15 residues. The CDR3 spells CASSPLQGANYEQYF. The CDR3 coding sequence is TGTGCCAGCAGCCCATTACAGGGGGCTAACTACGAGCAGTACTTC.

V and J are TRBV7-2 and TRBJ1-1; tentatively, D is TRBD1 (5 bases). CDR1 is SGHTA and CDR2 is FQGNSA in the germline V gene. The CDR3 has 15 residues. Trimming shortened V by 3 bases and J by 2 bases, and 13 bases separated the two germline ends. CDR3 in amino acids: CASSLDGGLNTEAFF. DNA for the CDR3: TGTGCCAGCAGCTTGGATGGGGGACTTAACACTGAAGCTTTCTTT.